This T cell receptor (beta chain) was found in a study of T cells in Graves' hyperthyroidism and ophthalmopathy. About the study: Peripheral blood draws took place at initial diagnosis, ahead of any treatment.

Notes on the study in general: Ophthalmopathy was predicted by the model a median of approximately 6.6 months ahead of onset.

This clonotype was detected many times. Its antigen remains unknown. Amplified TCR beta CDR3 regions came from RNA transcripts. HTBI primers were the set used in a first-round RT-PCR of the TCR CDR3. TCRdb reprocessed the multiplex PCR reads with MiXCR, giving one entry per CDR3 protein. The repertoire includes hundreds of thousands of distinct CDR3 sequences, 16% of them detected once, and roughly 3.3% sits in the top ten. Trimming pared 2 bases from V and 11 bases from J, leaving 7 bases between. CDR1 is SEHNR, CDR2 FQNEAQ, per germline (reference sequence). The CDR3 has 11 residues. Ophthalmopathy patients all had a Clinical Activity Score of at least 3, a NOSPECS grade of at least 4 and disease under 3 months old. The diagnostic basis comprised clinical symptoms, serum thyroxine and TRAb, thyroid ultrasound and orbital computed tomography.

This chain connects TRBV7-9 to TRBJ2-1; no clear D. The receptor comes from a woman aged 40-49 years with Graves' ophthalmopathy. The sequencing sample was made of blood. The CDR3 DNA follows: TGTGCCAGCAGCTTATCATATCAGCAGTTCTTC. Its translation is CASSLSYQQFF. The complete variable domain, with remaining parts taken from reference TRBV7-9 and TRBJ2-1, reads DTGVSQNPRHKITKRGQNVTFRCDPISEHNRLYWYRQTLGQGPEFLTYFQNEAQLEKSRLLSDRFSAERPKGSFSTLEIQRTEQGDSAMYLCASSLSYQQFFGPGTRLTVL.